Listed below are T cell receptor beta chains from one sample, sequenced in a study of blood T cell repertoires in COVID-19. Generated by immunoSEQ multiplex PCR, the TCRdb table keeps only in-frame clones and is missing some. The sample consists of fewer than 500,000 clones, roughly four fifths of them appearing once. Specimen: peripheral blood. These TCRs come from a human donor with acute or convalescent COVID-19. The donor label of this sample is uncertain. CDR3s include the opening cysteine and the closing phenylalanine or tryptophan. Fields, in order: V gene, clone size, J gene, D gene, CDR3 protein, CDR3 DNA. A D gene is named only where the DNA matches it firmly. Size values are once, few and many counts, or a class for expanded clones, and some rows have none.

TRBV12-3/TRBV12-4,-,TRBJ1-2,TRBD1,CASSSRTGSGYTF,TGTGCCAGCAGTTCTCGGACAGGGAGCGGCTACACCTTC
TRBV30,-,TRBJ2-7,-,CAWSVNHAGARYEQYF,TGTGCCTGGAGTGTAAATCATGCGGGGGCGCGCTACGAGCAGTACTTC
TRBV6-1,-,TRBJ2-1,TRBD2,CASSEVPPSGGSYNEQFF,TGTGCCAGCAGTGAAGTTCCCCCTAGCGGGGGCTCCTACAATGAGCAGTTCTTC
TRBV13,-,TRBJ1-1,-,CASSIRMGRPEAFF,TGTGCCAGCAGCATTCGTATGGGGAGACCTGAAGCTTTCTTT
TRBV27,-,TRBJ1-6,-,CASTLRTADNSPLHF,TGTGCCAGCACCCTAAGGACAGCGGACAATTCACCCCTCCACTTT
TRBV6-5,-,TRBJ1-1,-,CASSYVQNTEAFF,TGTGCCAGCAGTTACGTACAAAACACTGAAGCTTTCTTT
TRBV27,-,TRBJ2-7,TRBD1,CASSLDRGRYEQYF,TGTGCCAGCAGTTTGGACAGGGGGCGATACGAGCAGTACTTC
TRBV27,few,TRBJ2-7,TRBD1,CASRGQGAMHEQYF,TGTGCCAGCAGAGGACAGGGGGCCATGCACGAGCAGTACTTC
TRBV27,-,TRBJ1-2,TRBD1,CASSYTPGTEGGYTF,TGTGCCAGCAGTTATACCCCCGGGACAGAAGGAGGCTACACCTTC
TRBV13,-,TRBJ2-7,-,CASSLFSSYEQYF,TGTGCCAGCAGCTTATTTAGCAGCTACGAGCAGTACTTC
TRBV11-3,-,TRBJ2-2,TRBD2,CASSLGGLGNTGELFF,TGTGCCAGCAGCTTAGGGGGACTAGGGAACACCGGGGAGCTGTTTTTT
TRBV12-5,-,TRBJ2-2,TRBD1,CASGLGTGDTGELFF,TGTGCTAGTGGTTTGGGGACAGGGGACACCGGGGAGCTGTTTTTT
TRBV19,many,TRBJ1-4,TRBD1,CASSWTGGEKLFF,TGTGCCAGTAGTTGGACAGGGGGGGAAAAACTGTTTTTT
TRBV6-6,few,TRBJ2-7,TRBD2,CASRRGGSSYEQYF,TGTGCCAGCAGGCGGGGGGGAAGCTCCTACGAGCAGTACTTC
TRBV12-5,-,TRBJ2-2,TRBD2,CASGLTRTSGAVELFF,TGTGCTAGTGGTTTGACTCGGACTAGCGGGGCAGTGGAGCTGTTTTTT
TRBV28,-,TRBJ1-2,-,CASRGQTQANYGYTF,TGTGCCAGCAGAGGACAGACTCAAGCTAACTATGGCTACACCTTC
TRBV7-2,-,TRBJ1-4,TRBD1,CASSFGGRGLEKLFF,TGTGCCAGCAGTTTCGGGGGCAGGGGGCTCGAAAAACTGTTTTTT
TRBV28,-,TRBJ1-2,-,CASSFPGRVLYGYTF,TGTGCCAGCAGTTTTCCGGGCAGGGTCTTGTATGGCTACACCTTC
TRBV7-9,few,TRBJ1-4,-,CASSTRTAATNEKLFF,TGTGCCAGCAGCACCAGGACAGCCGCAACTAATGAAAAACTGTTTTTT
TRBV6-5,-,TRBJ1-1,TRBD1,CASSLTGVGNTEAFF,TGTGCCAGCAGTCTCACAGGGGTGGGGAACACTGAAGCTTTCTTT
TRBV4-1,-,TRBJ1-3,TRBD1,CASSQGFRGRFSFAGNTIYF,TGCGCCAGCAGCCAGGGCTTCAGGGGGCGCTTCTCCTTTGCTGGAAACACCATATATTTT
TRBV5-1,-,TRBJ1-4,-,CASSLTSANEKLFF,TGCGCCAGCAGCTTGACGTCAGCTAATGAAAAACTGTTTTTT
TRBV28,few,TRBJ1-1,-,CASSLGGAGRNTEAFF,TGTGCCAGCAGTTTAGGGGGCGCGGGCAGAAACACTGAAGCTTTCTTT
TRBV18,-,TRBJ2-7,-,CASSQRYEQYF,TGTGCCAGCTCTCAACGGTACGAGCAGTACTTC
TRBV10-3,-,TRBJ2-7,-,CAISRDKDYEQYF,TGTGCCATTAGCCGGGACAAAGACTACGAGCAGTACTTC
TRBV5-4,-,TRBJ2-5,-,CASSPPGETQYF,TGTGCCAGCAGCCCCCCAGGGGAGACCCAGTACTTC
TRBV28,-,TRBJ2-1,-,CASSLSRPGHRYNEQFF,TGTGCCAGCAGTTTATCAAGGCCGGGACACCGTTACAATGAGCAGTTCTTC
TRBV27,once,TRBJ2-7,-,CASASLSRSLPYEQYF,TGTGCCAGCGCCTCCTTATCGAGGTCCCTCCCCTACGAGCAGTACTTC
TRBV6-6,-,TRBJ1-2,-,CASSYSLSGDGYTF,TGTGCCAGCAGTTACTCGCTATCAGGGGATGGCTACACCTTC
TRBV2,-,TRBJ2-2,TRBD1,CASRRQGETGELFF,TGTGCCAGCCGGAGACAGGGGGAGACCGGGGAGCTGTTTTTT
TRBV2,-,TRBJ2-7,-,CASSEEQGSSYEQYF,TGTGCCAGCAGTGAAGAACAGGGTAGCTCCTACGAGCAGTACTTC
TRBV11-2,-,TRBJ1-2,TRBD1,CASSPVPGQEGGYTF,TGTGCCAGCAGCCCGGTCCCGGGACAGGAGGGAGGCTACACCTTC
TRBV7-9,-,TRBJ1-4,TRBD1,CASSSRDRGGTNEKLFF,TGTGCCAGCAGCTCCCGGGACAGGGGAGGAACTAATGAAAAACTGTTTTTT
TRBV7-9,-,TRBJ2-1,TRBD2,CASSKGLAGAYNEQFF,TGTGCCAGCAGCAAAGGACTAGCGGGGGCTTACAATGAGCAGTTCTTC
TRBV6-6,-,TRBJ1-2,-,CASSQRTDFGYTF,TGTGCCAGCAGTCAACGGACAGATTTTGGCTACACCTTC
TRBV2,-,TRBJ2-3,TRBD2,CASSATGLAGQQYF,TGTGCCAGCAGTGCTACAGGACTAGCGGGCCAGCAGTATTTT
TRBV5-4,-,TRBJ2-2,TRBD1,CASSRRTGTNTGELFF,TGTGCCAGCAGCCGAAGGACAGGGACCAACACCGGAGAGCTGTTTTTT
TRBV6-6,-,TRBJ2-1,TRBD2,CASTKLAGVHNEQFF,TGTGCCAGCACCAAACTAGCGGGAGTCCACAATGAGCAGTTCTTC
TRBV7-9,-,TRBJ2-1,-,CASSPRTRDNEQFF,TGTGCCAGCAGCCCTAGGACTCGAGACAATGAGCAGTTCTTC
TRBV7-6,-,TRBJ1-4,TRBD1,CASSDNRGSNEKLFF,TGTGCCAGCAGCGATAACAGGGGGTCTAATGAAAAACTGTTTTTT
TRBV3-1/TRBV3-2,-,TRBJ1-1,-,CASSQGVGVTEAFF,TGTGCCAGCAGCCAAGGGGTAGGGGTCACTGAAGCTTTCTTT
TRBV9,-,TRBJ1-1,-,CASSAQAGLANTEAFF,TGTGCCAGCAGCGCACAAGCGGGACTCGCGAACACTGAAGCTTTCTTT
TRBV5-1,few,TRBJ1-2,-,CASSLGQPNDGYTF,TGCGCCAGCAGCTTGGGACAGCCTAACGATGGCTACACCTTC
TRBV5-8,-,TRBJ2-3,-,CASSLGGSGTDTQYF,TGTGCCAGCAGCTTGGGAGGGAGTGGCACAGATACGCAGTATTTT
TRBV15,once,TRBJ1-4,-,CATSRDNQGREKLFF,TGTGCCACCAGCAGAGATAATCAGGGGCGGGAAAAACTGTTTTTT
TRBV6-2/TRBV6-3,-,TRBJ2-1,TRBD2,CASSYSASGFPYNEQFF,TGTGCCAGCAGTTACTCGGCTAGCGGGTTCCCCTACAATGAGCAGTTCTTC
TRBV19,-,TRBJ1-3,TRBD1,CASISWDRGNTIYF,TGTGCCAGTATCTCTTGGGACAGGGGAAACACCATATATTTT
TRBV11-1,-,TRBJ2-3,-,CASSRRADGADTQYF,TGTGCCAGCAGCAGGAGAGCTGATGGTGCAGATACGCAGTATTTT
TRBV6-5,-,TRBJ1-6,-,CASRPPTGNNSPLHF,TGTGCCAGCAGACCCCCGACAGGAAATAATTCACCCCTCCACTTT
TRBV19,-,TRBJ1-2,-,CASSMRSYGYTF,TGTGCCAGTAGTATGAGGAGCTATGGCTACACCTTC
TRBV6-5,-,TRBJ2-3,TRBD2,CAIDSGGTDTQYF,TGTGCCATCGATAGCGGGGGCACAGATACGCAGTATTTT
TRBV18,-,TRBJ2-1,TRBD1,CASSPDRAGNEQFF,TGTGCCAGCTCACCCGACAGGGCCGGCAATGAGCAGTTCTTC
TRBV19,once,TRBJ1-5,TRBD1,CASSLDRGFQPQHF,TGTGCCAGTAGTCTAGACAGGGGGTTTCAACCCCAGCATTTT
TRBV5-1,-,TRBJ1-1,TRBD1,CASSGTGGTEAFF,TGCGCCAGCAGCGGGACAGGGGGCACTGAAGCTTTCTTT
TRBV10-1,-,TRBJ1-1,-,CASSPGGRETEAFF,TGCGCCAGCAGTCCCGGGGGGCGCGAAACTGAAGCTTTCTTT